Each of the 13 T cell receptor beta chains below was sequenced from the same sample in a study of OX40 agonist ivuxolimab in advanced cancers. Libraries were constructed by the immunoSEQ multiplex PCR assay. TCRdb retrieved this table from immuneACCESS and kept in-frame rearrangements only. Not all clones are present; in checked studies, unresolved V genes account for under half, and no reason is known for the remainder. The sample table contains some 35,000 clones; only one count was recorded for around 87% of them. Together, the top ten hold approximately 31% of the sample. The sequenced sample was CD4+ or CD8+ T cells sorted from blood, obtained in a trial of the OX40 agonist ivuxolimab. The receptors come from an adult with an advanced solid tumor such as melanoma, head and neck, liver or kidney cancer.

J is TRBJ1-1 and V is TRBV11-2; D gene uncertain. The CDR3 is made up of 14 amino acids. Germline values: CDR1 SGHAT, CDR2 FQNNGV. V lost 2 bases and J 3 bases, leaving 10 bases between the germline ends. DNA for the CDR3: TGTGCCAGCAGCTTAACGATATTTGACACTGAAGCTTTCTTT. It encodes CASSLTIFDTEAFF.

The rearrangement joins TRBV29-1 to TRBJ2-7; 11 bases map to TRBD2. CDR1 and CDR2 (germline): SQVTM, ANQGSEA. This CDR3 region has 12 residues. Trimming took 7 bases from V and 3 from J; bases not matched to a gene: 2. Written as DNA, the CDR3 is TGCAGCGCCCTAGCGGGGGGCTACGAGCAGTACTTC. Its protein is CSALAGGYEQYF.

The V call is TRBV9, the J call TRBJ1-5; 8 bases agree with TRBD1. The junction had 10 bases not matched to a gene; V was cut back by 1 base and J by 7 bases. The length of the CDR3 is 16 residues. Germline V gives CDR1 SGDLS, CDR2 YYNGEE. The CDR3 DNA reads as TGTGCCAGCAGCGTAAGGGGAGACAGGGGCGACCAGCCCCAGCATTTT. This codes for CASSVRGDRGDQPQHF.

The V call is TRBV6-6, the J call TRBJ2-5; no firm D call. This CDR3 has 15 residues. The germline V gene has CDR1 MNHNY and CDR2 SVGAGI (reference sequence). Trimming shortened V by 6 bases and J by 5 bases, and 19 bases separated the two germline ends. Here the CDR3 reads CASSLLYTEGETQYF. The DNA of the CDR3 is TGTGCCAGCAGCCTACTTTACACCGAAGGCGAGACCCAGTACTTC.

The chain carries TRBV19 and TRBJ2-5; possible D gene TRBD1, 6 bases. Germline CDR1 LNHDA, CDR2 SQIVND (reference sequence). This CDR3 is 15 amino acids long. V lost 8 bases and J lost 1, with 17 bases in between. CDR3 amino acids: CASRQDSHFQETQYF. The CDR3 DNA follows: TGTGCCAGTCGACAGGACAGTCACTTCCAAGAGACCCAGTACTTC.

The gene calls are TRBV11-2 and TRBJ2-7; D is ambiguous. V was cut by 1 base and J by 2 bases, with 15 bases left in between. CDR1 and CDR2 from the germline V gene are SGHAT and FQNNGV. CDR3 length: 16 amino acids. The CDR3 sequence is CASSLGRATLTYEQYF. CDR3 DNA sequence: TGTGCCAGCAGCTTAGGTAGGGCTACCCTCACCTACGAGCAGTACTTC.

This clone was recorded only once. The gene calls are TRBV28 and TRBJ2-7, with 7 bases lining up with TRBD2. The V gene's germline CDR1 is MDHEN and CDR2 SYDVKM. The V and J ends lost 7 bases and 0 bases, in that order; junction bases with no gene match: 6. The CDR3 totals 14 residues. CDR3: CASNGGWSSYEQYF. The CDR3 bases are TGTGCCAGCAACGGGGGGTGGAGCTCCTACGAGCAGTACTTC. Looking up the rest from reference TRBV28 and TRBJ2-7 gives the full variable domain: DVKVTQSSRYLVKRTGEKVFLECVQDMDHENMFWYRQDPGLGLRLIYFSYDVKMKEKGDIPEGYSVSREKKERFSLILESASTNQTSMYLCASNGGWSSYEQYFGPGTRLTVT.

CDR3 DNA sequence: TGCGCCAGCAGCCAAGTGGGTAACTATGGCTACACCTTC. Amino acid sequence: CASSQVGNYGYTF. This chain joins TRBV4-1 and TRBJ1-2; D unclear. Deletions cut 1 base from V and 1 base from J, with 4 bases between. Germline CDR1 is MGHRA and CDR2 is YSYEKL. This CDR3 is built from 13 residues.

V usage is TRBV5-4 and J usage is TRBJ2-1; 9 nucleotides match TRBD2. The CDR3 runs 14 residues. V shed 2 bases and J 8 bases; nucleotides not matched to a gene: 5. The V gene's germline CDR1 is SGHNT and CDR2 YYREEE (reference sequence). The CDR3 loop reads CASSFGGRADEQFF. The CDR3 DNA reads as TGTGCCAGCAGCTTTGGCGGGAGGGCCGATGAGCAGTTCTTC.

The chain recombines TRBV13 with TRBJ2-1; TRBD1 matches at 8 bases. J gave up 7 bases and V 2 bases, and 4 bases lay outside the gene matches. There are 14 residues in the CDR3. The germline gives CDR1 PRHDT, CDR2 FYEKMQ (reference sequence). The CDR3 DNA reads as TGTGCCAGCAGCTTAAATCAGGGGGCGAATGAGCAGTTCTTC. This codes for CASSLNQGANEQFF.

The CDR3 reads CASSQPGRYEQYF. The CDR3 DNA reads TGTGCCAGCAGCCAACCGGGGAGGTACGAGCAGTACTTC. V gene TRBV6-5 combines with J gene TRBJ2-7, with D tentatively TRBD2 (6 bases). This CDR3 has 13 amino acids. Looked up from germline, CDR1 is MNHEY and CDR2 is SVGAGI. Trimming left V 6 bases short and J 4 bases short, with 13 bases between.

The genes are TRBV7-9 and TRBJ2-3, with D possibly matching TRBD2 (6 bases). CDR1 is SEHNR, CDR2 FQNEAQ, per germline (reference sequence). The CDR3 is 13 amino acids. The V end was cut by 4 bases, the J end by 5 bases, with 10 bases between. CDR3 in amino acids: CASSSTGGDTQYF. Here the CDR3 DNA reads TGTGCCAGCAGCTCGACCGGGGGAGATACGCAGTATTTT.

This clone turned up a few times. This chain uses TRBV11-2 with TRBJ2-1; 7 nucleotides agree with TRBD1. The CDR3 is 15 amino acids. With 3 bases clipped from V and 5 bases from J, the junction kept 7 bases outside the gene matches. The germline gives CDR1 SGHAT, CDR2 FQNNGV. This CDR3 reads CASSFRGPQHNEQFF. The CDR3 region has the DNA TGTGCCAGCAGCTTTAGGGGGCCGCAACACAATGAGCAGTTCTTC. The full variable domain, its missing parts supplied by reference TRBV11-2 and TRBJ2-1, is EAGVAQSPRYKIIEKRQSVAFWCNPISGHATLYWYQQILGQGPKLLIQFQNNGVVDDSQLPKDRFSAERLKGVDSTLKIQPAKLEDSAVYLCASSFRGPQHNEQFFGPGTRLTVL.